Sequencing of this TCR beta chain was carried out in a study of T cells after yellow fever vaccination. Study-wide findings and caveats: Clonotypes found in both CD4 and CD8 compartments made up a small share. Clones that expanded after primary vaccination mostly reappeared after the booster (96% CD4, approximately 89% CD8).

This clonotype appeared many times. What it binds is unknown. In making TCR cDNA, 5'RACE template switching added a universal primer site and UMIs to it. One entry per CDR3 protein results from TCRdb running MiXCR on the 5' RACE reads. The sample yields around 100,000 distinct CDR3 sequences, roughly 8.9% seen once. The TCR originated in a man under 40 who received the YFV17D yellow fever vaccine. The starting material was CD8+ T cells sorted from PBMCs, obtained 45 days after the yellow fever booster vaccination.

CDR3 bases: TGTGCCAGCAGCTTGGGTGATGGAACTGAAGCTTTCTTT. Residues: CASSLGDGTEAFF. The rearrangement joins TRBV7-6 to TRBJ1-1; no clear D. Trimming pared 3 bases from V and 5 bases from J, leaving 10 bases between. There are 13 residues in the CDR3. CDR1 and CDR2 from the germline V gene are SGHVS and FNYEAQ.